These T cell receptor beta chains were read from a single sample in a study of identical twins. TCRdb reprocessed the 5' RACE reads with MiXCR, giving one entry per CDR3 protein. The sample consists of fewer than 900,000 distinct CDR3 sequences, roughly 18% of them appearing once. In addition, the sample was reused for a study of T cells expressing NK-cell markers.

Sequencing input: PBMCs. The source of these receptors is a woman aged 18-29 years in good health. Both conserved end residues are part of each CDR3. Fields, in order: clone size, D gene, J gene, V gene, CDR3 protein. D genes are given only for firm matches. Clone size appears in some rows only: once, few, many, or a class for an expanded clone.

.	TRBD2	TRBJ2-5	TRBV12-3/TRBV12-4	CASTPGGGGGETQYF
many	TRBD2	TRBJ2-1	TRBV12-3/TRBV12-4	CASSGTSGYNEQFF
.	.	TRBJ2-3	TRBV20-1	CSASWPTDTQYF
few	TRBD2	TRBJ2-1	TRBV4-1	CASSQATAASGRINEQFF
few	TRBD1	TRBJ2-7	TRBV5-1	CASSTTGGTYEQYF
few	.	TRBJ2-6	TRBV12-3/TRBV12-4	CASSLARGAGANVLTF
few	.	TRBJ2-3	TRBV6-1	CASSPYGGTDTQYF
few	TRBD1	TRBJ2-4	TRBV29-1	CSGGQKNIQYF
few	.	TRBJ1-2	TRBV27	CASRRHDGGYGYTF
few	TRBD2	TRBJ2-7	TRBV12-3/TRBV12-4	CASSRTSGSVYEQYF
few	.	TRBJ2-3	TRBV20-1	CSARMRGTQYF
.	.	TRBJ2-1	TRBV7-6	CASSPLGGPNEQFF
.	TRBD2	TRBJ2-1	TRBV12-3/TRBV12-4	CASSDPPGGSHSYNEQFF
.	TRBD1	TRBJ2-5	TRBV20-1	CSANDRGGSRETQYF
.	TRBD2	TRBJ2-1	TRBV11-2	CASSHRPTSRAYNEQFF
.	TRBD2	TRBJ2-7	TRBV29-1	CSVVVLAGLEQYF
.	.	TRBJ1-1	TRBV7-9	CASNTLWSGNTEAFF
.	TRBD1	TRBJ2-7	TRBV6-1	CASSHPGGYEQYF
many	TRBD1	TRBJ1-2	TRBV29-1	CSVRTGSNYGYTF
.	TRBD1	TRBJ1-2	TRBV5-1	CASASGTDYGYTF
.	.	TRBJ2-7	TRBV27	CASSFSGPLYEQYF
few	TRBD2	TRBJ2-7	TRBV9	CASSVSYSSGGAYEQYF
.	.	TRBJ2-3	TRBV18	CASSLTGPNTDTQYF
few	.	TRBJ1-2	TRBV12-3/TRBV12-4	CASFRLRDYGYTF
.	TRBD1	TRBJ2-7	TRBV12-3/TRBV12-4	CASSLNRAGGYEQYF
.	.	TRBJ2-7	TRBV20-1	CSANEPDYGQYF
.	.	TRBJ1-1	TRBV19	CASSAQVSTEAFF
.	TRBD1	TRBJ1-5	TRBV29-1	CSVGTGFKQPQHF
.	.	TRBJ2-2	TRBV7-9	CASITGNGELFF
.	.	TRBJ1-5	TRBV6-1	CAGDKGESNQPQHF
few	.	TRBJ2-7	TRBV6-5	CASSYGSLPYEQYF
.	.	TRBJ1-1	TRBV7-9	CAGYRAGYTEAFF
.	.	TRBJ2-5	TRBV7-9	CASSLDQGKETQYF
.	.	TRBJ1-1	TRBV10-3	CAISDGNGATEAFF
few	.	TRBJ1-1	TRBV6-2/TRBV6-3	CASSYMEPIEAFF
.	.	TRBJ1-4	TRBV5-5	CASSQRGATNEKLFF
.	.	TRBJ2-1	TRBV3-1	CASSQVPAGLYNEQFF
many	.	TRBJ2-1	TRBV12-3/TRBV12-4	CASSLSGGAREQFF
.	.	TRBJ2-5	TRBV6-6	CATWTGTQETQYF
many	TRBD2	TRBJ2-3	TRBV7-9	CASSARGSGTDTQYF
few	TRBD2	TRBJ2-1	TRBV9	CASNPTSGGAEEQFF
many	.	TRBJ2-7	TRBV7-2	CASSLAFRGSEQYF
few	.	TRBJ2-6	TRBV4-3	CASSGGAGANVLTF
few	.	TRBJ2-1	TRBV20-1	CSASRSAEYNEQFF
few	.	TRBJ2-6	TRBV7-2	CASSPGTGYGANVLTF
.	TRBD1	TRBJ1-1	TRBV10-2	CASTKAGGTEAFF
.	.	TRBJ1-1	TRBV20-1	CSARKGSENTEAFF
.	TRBD1	TRBJ2-3	TRBV5-1	CASSRTGVDTNTQYF
.	.	TRBJ2-1	TRBV7-2	CASSPGVVFWDNEQFF
.	TRBD1	TRBJ2-1	TRBV5-1	CASSHGQGGTVQFF
.	TRBD2	TRBJ2-1	TRBV5-1	CASSASGGGLGEQFF